The 32 T cell receptor beta chains in this list originate from one sample, sequenced in a study of T-cell reconstitution after alpha-beta-depleted transplantation in children. The TCRbeta library was prepared with unique molecular identifiers. A single record per CDR3 protein comes from TCRdb applying MiXCR to the PCR reads. The repertoire includes fewer than 750,000 distinct CDR3 sequences, 20% to 25% of them detected once, and roughly 13% sits in the top ten. The starting material was PBMCs, mostly from graft donor cells, obtained 360 days after TCRalphabeta/CD19-depleted stem cell transplant. These receptors were obtained from a boy in the first two years of life who had a stem cell transplant for acute myeloid leukemia, so the T cells may come from the graft donor.

The chain combines TRBV12-3 or TRBV12-4 with TRBJ2-1; D gene unclear. The CDR3 consists of 14 residues. Trimming removed 4 bases at V and 4 bases at J, with 11 bases between. CDR3: CASSSRLVYNEQFF. The CDR3 DNA reads TGTGCCAGCAGTTCCCGGCTCGTTTACAATGAGCAGTTCTTC.

The chain recombines TRBV5-8 with TRBJ2-3, with D tentatively TRBD1 (5 bases). The CDR3 contains 15 residues. V lost 0 bases and J 2 bases, leaving 10 bases between the germline ends. CDR1 is SGHTS, CDR2 YDEGEE, per germline. For the CDR3, the DNA is TGTGCCAGCAGCTTGGCCGGACACCTCACAGATACGCAGTATTTT. Amino acids: CASSLAGHLTDTQYF.

This rearrangement joins TRBV7-2 to TRBJ2-1; a possible D gene is TRBD2 (5 bases). V was cut by 3 bases and J by 8 bases, with 11 bases left in between. This CDR3 has 13 residues. Germline V gene lookup returns CDR1 SGHTA and CDR2 FQGNSA. CDR3 sequence (DNA): TGTGCCAGCAGCTTCGAGGGTCTACATGAGCAGTTCTTC. This translates into CASSFEGLHEQFF.

There are a few counts of this clonotype. This sequence joins TRBV4-3 and TRBJ2-2; 8 bases fit TRBD1. Germline CDR1 LGHNA, CDR2 YSLEER. CDR3 length equals 17 residues. Trimming cost V 4 bases and J 2 bases; bases outside gene matches: 9. The CDR3 loop reads CASSLLPGGHNTGELFF. The CDR3 DNA follows: TGCGCCAGCAGCCTGCTACCAGGGGGCCATAACACCGGGGAGCTGTTTTTT.

The chain couples TRBV4-3 to TRBJ2-7, with TRBD1 matching 10 bases. The CDR3 has 17 residues. Germline V gives CDR1 LGHNA, CDR2 YSLEER. V shed 4 bases, J shed 6 bases, and the junction held 15 bases outside the gene matches. CDR3 residues: CASSPKDTGTGASEQYF. The DNA for the CDR3 is TGCGCCAGCAGCCCCAAGGACACCGGGACAGGGGCGAGCGAGCAGTACTTC.

This clonotype appeared once. The CDR3 loop reads CASRPSGGPYEQYV. CDR3 bases: TGTGCCAGCAGGCCTAGCGGGGGGCCCTACGAGCAGTACGTC. The J gene is TRBJ2-7, the V gene TRBV5-6; TRBD2 agrees at 11 bases. J gave up 2 bases and V 5 bases, and 3 bases lay outside the gene matches. There are 14 residues in the CDR3. Per germline, CDR1 SGHDT and CDR2 YYEEEE.

The CDR3 coding sequence is TGTGCCAGCAGCTTGAGGACCGGGGTGCAGACCCAGTACTTC. This sequence encodes CASSLRTGVQTQYF. The chain joins TRBV5-5 to TRBJ2-5; D perhaps matches TRBD2 (5 bases). This CDR3 has 14 amino acids. Trimming shortened V by 1 base and J by 6 bases, and 13 bases separated the two germline ends. Germline V CDR1 and CDR2: SGHKS, YYEKEE (reference sequence).

V and J are TRBV27 and TRBJ2-2; weak D call: TRBD2 (6 bases). Trimming stripped 6 bases from V and 8 bases from J, with 16 bases between. The CDR3 loop spans 14 amino acids. Germline V gene lookup returns CDR1 MNHEY and CDR2 SMNVEV (reference sequence). The CDR3 DNA follows: TGTGCCAGCAGCGAGTCGGGGGTCTCAGGGGAGCTGTTTTTT. This sequence encodes CASSESGVSGELFF.

This clonotype was observed a handful of times. J is TRBJ1-5 and V is TRBV2, with D unclear. Germline assignment: CDR1 SNHLY and CDR2 FYNNEI. The V and J ends lost 3 bases and 3 bases respectively, with 12 bases between them. CDR3 length: 15 amino acids. The CDR3 DNA follows: TGTGCCAGCAGTGAGGTAACAGACCCCAATCAGCCCCAGCATTTT. Translation: CASSEVTDPNQPQHF. The complete variable domain, with remaining parts taken from reference TRBV2 and TRBJ1-5, reads EPEVTQTPSHQVTQMGQEVILRCVPISNHLYFYWYRQILGQKVEFLVSFYNNEISEKSEIFDDQFSVERPDGSNFTLKIRSTKLEDSAMYFCASSEVTDPNQPQHFGDGTRLSIL.

This rearrangement joins TRBV7-2 to TRBJ2-7; 7 bases are a match to TRBD1. Germline loops: CDR1 SGHTA, CDR2 FQGNSA. V shed 2 bases and J 3 bases; nucleotides not matched to a gene: 10. The CDR3 covers 16 residues. CDR3 in amino acids: CASSLSGTASSYEQYV. The DNA for the CDR3 is TGTGCCAGCAGCTTAAGTGGGACAGCCTCGAGCTACGAGCAGTACGTC.

This clonotype has ten or more counts. This sequence joins TRBV7-6 and TRBJ1-1; D possibly corresponds to TRBD1 (6 bases). With 5 bases removed from V and 5 bases from J, the gap between germline ends came to 30 bases. This CDR3 has 19 amino acids. Germline V gene sequence: CDR1 SGHVS, CDR2 FNYEAQ. The CDR3 DNA reads as TGTGCCAGCAGCGGGCACAGGGCTCCGGAGGGTGAGGTGAGGACTGAAGCTTTCTTT. Amino acid sequence: CASSGHRAPEGEVRTEAFF.

This clonotype was detected only a few times. The chain couples TRBV28 to TRBJ1-5, with 7 nucleotides matching TRBD1. The CDR3 runs 14 residues. CDR1 MDHEN and CDR2 SYDVKM come from the germline V gene. V shed 4 bases, J shed 7 bases, and the junction held 7 bases outside the gene matches. This chain's CDR3 is CASSSDRRAQPQHF. The CDR3 region has the DNA TGTGCCAGCAGTTCGGACAGGAGGGCCCAGCCCCAGCATTTT.

This clonotype was counted at least ten times. The chain employs TRBV15 and TRBJ2-2; D is unresolved. The V end was cut by 8 bases, the J end by 1 base, with 11 bases between. The CDR3 has 14 amino acids. CDR1 is LNHNV and CDR2 is YYDKDF in the germline V gene (reference sequence). CDR3 DNA sequence: TGTGCCACCGCGCTGGCGTTGAACACCGGGGAGCTGTTTTTT. It translates to CATALALNTGELFF. The full variable domain, completed using reference TRBV15 and TRBJ2-2, is DAMVIQNPRYQVTQFGKPVTLSCSQTLNHNVMYWYQQKSSQAPKLLFHYYDKDFNNEADTPDNFQSRRPNTSFCFLDIRSPGLGDTAMYLCATALALNTGELFFGEGSRLTVL.

This clonotype was counted many times. The chain combines TRBV6-5 with TRBJ2-5; no clear D. V lost 2 bases and J 2 bases, leaving 6 bases between the germline ends. The CDR3 is made up of 13 amino acids. Per the germline V gene, CDR1 is MNHEY and CDR2 is SVGAGI. As DNA, the CDR3 is TGTGCCAGCAGTTACGCAAGTCAAGAGACCCAGTACTTC. Protein product: CASSYASQETQYF.

This clonotype was seen many times. Here the CDR3 DNA reads TGTGCCAGCAGTCCCCCGTTCACAGATACGCAGTATTTT. Encoded protein: CASSPPFTDTQYF. This chain links TRBV28 with TRBJ2-3; D is undetermined. The V gene's germline CDR1 is MDHEN and CDR2 SYDVKM. The CDR3 spans 13 residues. V was clipped by 5 bases and J by 2 bases, with 8 bases between them.

This clonotype showed up many times. The chain links TRBV20-1 to TRBJ2-1; no definite D call. Deletions cut 5 bases from V and 5 bases from J, with 10 bases between. Germline-derived CDR1 and CDR2 are DFQATT and SNEGSKA (reference sequence). The CDR3 has 12 residues. Here the CDR3 DNA reads TGCAGTGCTTCGCCCCGAGACAATGAGCAGTTCTTC. It specifies CSASPRDNEQFF.

The V call is TRBV6-1, the J call TRBJ2-3; D may be TRBD1 (6 bases). Germline V CDR1 and CDR2: MNHNS, SASEGT. The V end was cut by 6 bases, the J end by 3 bases, with 19 bases between. The CDR3 covers 16 residues. CDR3 DNA: TGTGCCAGCAGAACCGACAGGTCTCGAGGGACAGATACGCAGTATTTT. Translated, it gives CASRTDRSRGTDTQYF.

This clonotype has ten or more counts. This chain joins TRBV20-1 and TRBJ2-1, with D unclear. CDR1 is DFQATT, CDR2 SNEGSKA, per germline (reference sequence). The CDR3 has 11 residues. Trimming shortened V by 5 bases and J by 5 bases, and 7 bases separated the two germline ends. The CDR3 spells CSAGPHNEQFF. CDR3 bases: TGCAGTGCTGGGCCCCACAATGAGCAGTTCTTC.

This clonotype was counted between two and nine times. The V and J genes are TRBV15 and TRBJ2-6, with unresolved D. The CDR3 runs 20 residues. Germline loops: CDR1 LNHNV, CDR2 YYDKDF (reference sequence). The V and J ends lost 0 bases and 0 bases respectively, with 18 bases between them. The CDR3 protein is CATSRDRDLRSISGANVLTF. The CDR3 nucleotides are TGTGCCACCAGCAGAGATCGAGATCTACGGTCGATCTCTGGGGCCAACGTCCTGACTTTC.

This clonotype was counted at least ten times. The chain joins TRBV20-1 to TRBJ2-3, with 11 bases matching TRBD2. This CDR3 contains 14 residues. Germline assignment: CDR1 DFQATT and CDR2 SNEGSKA (reference sequence). J lost 1 base, V lost 5 bases, and 2 bases had no gene match. CDR3 DNA sequence: TGCAGTGCTCAGACTAGCGGGGGCACAGATACGCAGTATTTT. As protein: CSAQTSGGTDTQYF.

This clonotype has ten or more counts. The V call is TRBV25-1, the J call TRBJ1-2, with D maybe TRBD1 (5 bases). The CDR3 consists of 14 residues. The ends were cut back, 4 bases at V and 4 bases at J, with 13 bases in the middle. CDR1 MGHDK and CDR2 SYGVNS come from the germline V gene. The chain's CDR3 is CASSVQGGGYGYTF. CDR3 DNA sequence: TGTGCCAGCAGTGTTCAGGGTGGCGGCTATGGCTACACCTTC.

This clonotype was detected once. As DNA, the CDR3 is TGTGCCTGGGGCGCAGGGGGAGGGACCACAGATACGCAGTATTTT. It yields the protein CAWGAGGGTTDTQYF. V gene TRBV30 combines with J gene TRBJ2-3, with D perhaps given as TRBD1 or TRBD2 (7 bases each). There are 15 residues in the CDR3. Trimming left V 5 bases short and J 2 bases short, with 17 bases between. Germline loops: CDR1 GTSNPN, CDR2 SVGIG (reference sequence).

The V gene is TRBV20-1, the J gene TRBJ2-1, with D possibly matching TRBD2 (6 bases). Germline CDR1 and CDR2: DFQATT and SNEGSKA (reference sequence). V lost 0 bases and J 3 bases, leaving 18 bases between the germline ends. The CDR3 covers 17 residues. The CDR3 protein is CSARDRLVVADYNEQFF. For the CDR3, the DNA is TGCAGTGCTAGAGATCGATTGGTGGTAGCGGACTACAATGAGCAGTTCTTC.

This clonotype was picked up many times. The V gene is TRBV12-3 or TRBV12-4, the J gene TRBJ1-5; D is ambiguous. CDR3 length: 14 amino acids. Trimming removed 3 bases from V and 4 bases from J, with 10 bases in between. CDR3: CASSFGWGNQPQHF. The CDR3 region has the DNA TGTGCCAGCAGTTTTGGATGGGGTAATCAGCCCCAGCATTTT.

This clonotype was detected a few times. The CDR3 sequence: CASSLDAERGVYEQYF. The CDR3 DNA reads as TGTGCCAGCAGCCTAGATGCGGAGCGGGGGGTCTACGAGCAGTACTTC. The gene calls are TRBV7-2 and TRBJ2-7; 9 bases map to TRBD2. V gave up 5 bases and J gave up 3 bases; unmatched junction bases: 11. Germline V gene data show CDR1 as SGHTA and CDR2 as FQGNSA. CDR3 length equals 16 residues.

The rearrangement links TRBV2 to TRBJ1-5; 7 positions agree with TRBD1. Germline V gives CDR1 SNHLY, CDR2 FYNNEI. The V gene end was trimmed by 7 bases and the J gene end by 7 bases; junction bases not matched to a gene: 4. The CDR3 has 12 amino acids. The CDR3 nucleotides read TGTGCCAGCACAGGGGGAGGGCAGCCCCAGCATTTT. The encoded protein is CASTGGGQPQHF.

The V and J genes are TRBV12-3 or TRBV12-4 and TRBJ2-1; TRBD1 agrees at 7 bases. This CDR3 contains 18 residues. With V trimmed by 1 base and J by 4 bases, 13 bases remained unmatched. Here the CDR3 reads CASSLGSYRGARYNEQFF. The DNA for the CDR3 is TGTGCCAGCAGTTTAGGGTCGTACAGGGGCGCGAGGTACAATGAGCAGTTCTTC.

The chain couples TRBV5-1 to TRBJ1-1, with D unresolved. The CDR3 totals 14 residues. The germline V gene has CDR1 SGHRS and CDR2 YFSETQ. V lost 3 bases and J lost 1, with 10 bases in between. The CDR3 sequence is CASSSAGRNTEAFF. CDR3 DNA sequence: TGCGCCAGCAGCTCGGCGGGGAGGAACACTGAAGCTTTCTTT.

This clonotype was counted at least ten times. The chain combines TRBV20-1 with TRBJ2-2; D gene uncertain. CDR1 is DFQATT, CDR2 SNEGSKA, per germline (reference sequence). Trimming took off 3 bases at V and 3 bases at J, with 17 bases between the two ends. The CDR3 consists of 16 residues. The CDR3 bases are TGCAGTGCTAGGCAGGACCCAGTTTCGCACACCGGGGAGCTGTTTTTT. It encodes CSARQDPVSHTGELFF.

This clonotype was counted at least ten times. This rearrangement joins TRBV7-9 to TRBJ2-3, with a weak D call TRBD1 (6 bases). Trimming took 5 bases from V and 2 from J, leaving 8 bases between them. Germline-derived CDR1 and CDR2 are SEHNR and FQNEAQ (reference sequence). This CDR3 is built from 13 residues. The CDR3 nucleotides read TGTGCCAGCAGCACAGGGTACACAGATACGCAGTATTTT. It is translated as CASSTGYTDTQYF.

This clonotype was seen a few times. The genes are TRBV20-1 and TRBJ1-1; D call uncertain. The germline gives CDR1 DFQATT, CDR2 SNEGSKA (reference sequence). The length of the CDR3 is 15 residues. V was trimmed by 6 bases and J by 0 bases, leaving 17 bases between them. CDR3 residues: CSAFRFGYMNTEAFF. The CDR3 bases are TGCAGTGCATTTCGGTTTGGGTACATGAACACTGAAGCTTTCTTT.

V gene TRBV20-1 combines with J gene TRBJ2-5; D not certain. CDR3 length equals 11 residues. Germline assignment: CDR1 DFQATT and CDR2 SNEGSKA (reference sequence). The V end lost 3 bases, the J end lost 5 bases, and 7 bases lay between the germline ends. This CDR3 is CSARTLETQYF. The CDR3 DNA follows: TGCAGTGCTAGGACCTTGGAGACCCAGTACTTC.